These 16 T cell receptor beta chains came from one sample sequenced in a study of blood T cell repertoires in COVID-19. Libraries were prepared by immunoSEQ multiplex PCR; TCRdb keeps only in-frame clonotypes and omits some of them. Of approximately 110,000 clones detected, over 75% appear once; the ten largest clones hold roughly 1.6%. Sequencing was carried out using peripheral blood. These receptors all come from a man aged 50 or older with acute or convalescent COVID-19.

J is TRBJ2-1 and V is TRBV2; D perhaps matches TRBD1 (6 bases). Trimming removed 1 base from V and 3 bases from J, with 13 bases in between. The CDR3 contains 16 residues. The germline CDR1 and CDR2 sequences are SNHLY and FYNNEI. CDR3 sequence reads: CASSEVKQGIYNEQFF. CDR3 in DNA: TGTGCCAGCAGTGAAGTAAAACAGGGAATCTACAATGAGCAGTTCTTC.

The genes are TRBV3-1 (or the pseudogene TRBV3-2) and TRBJ2-5; TRBD2 agrees at 8 bases. This CDR3 is 15 amino acids long. The germline CDR1 and CDR2 sequences are LGHDT and YNNKEL (reference sequence). V gave up 6 bases and J gave up 5 bases; unmatched junction bases: 11. The CDR3 coding sequence is TGTGCCAGCAGTCCTCCCAGGACTAGCTGGGAGACCCAGTACTTC. This encodes CASSPPRTSWETQYF.

The chain links TRBV30 to TRBJ2-1; 7 nucleotides line up with TRBD2. V dropped 0 bases and J dropped 8; count of bases not matched to a gene: 7. The CDR3 has 14 amino acids. Germline V gene data show CDR1 as GTSNPN and CDR2 as SVGIG (reference sequence). The chain's CDR3 is CAWSVGGSHYEQFF. The CDR3 DNA sequence: TGTGCCTGGAGTGTCGGGGGGAGTCACTATGAGCAGTTCTTC.

The rearrangement joins TRBV6-1 to TRBJ1-6, with a weak D call TRBD1 (5 bases). Germline V gene data show CDR1 as MNHNS and CDR2 as SASEGT. V gave up 2 bases and J gave up 11 bases, with 13 bases separating them. The CDR3 totals 14 residues. CDR3 bases: TGTGCCAGCAGTGAAAGTGCTCCGGGGGCACCCCTCCACTTT. Translation: CASSESAPGAPLHF.

CDR3 bases: TGTGCCAGCAGTTTAGTAGGGGCTGGGGAGCAGTACGTC. It is translated as CASSLVGAGEQYV. The J gene is TRBJ2-7, the V gene TRBV28; tentative D call: TRBD1 (5 bases). From germline, CDR1 is MDHEN and CDR2 SYDVKM. This CDR3 comprises 13 residues. V shed 2 bases and J shed 7 bases, with 12 bases lying between them.

In this sample, this clone turned up a few times. V is TRBV6-2 or TRBV6-3 and J is TRBJ2-2, with a possible D match to TRBD2 (5 bases). The germline CDR1 and CDR2 sequences are MNHEY and SVGEGT. Trimming removed 2 bases at V and 4 bases at J, with 20 bases between. This CDR3 contains 18 residues. The DNA of the CDR3 is TGTGCCAGCAGTTACATTCCTCGAGCAGGCCGGGGCACCGGGGAGCTGTTTTTT. Translation: CASSYIPRAGRGTGELFF.

This chain connects TRBV11-2 to TRBJ1-6; 7 bases map to TRBD1. Trimming took 5 bases from V and 8 from J; bases not matched to a gene: 6. The CDR3 extends over 14 amino acids. Germline CDR1 SGHAT, CDR2 FQNNGV. The CDR3 reads CASSARQGDSPLHF. CDR3 DNA sequence: TGTGCCAGCAGCGCGAGACAGGGAGATTCACCCCTCCACTTT.

This clone was picked up a small number of times. The chain is built from TRBV9 and TRBJ1-2; 8 bases fit TRBD1. V was clipped by 3 bases and J by 3 bases; unmatched bases: 4. Germline CDR1 is SGDLS and CDR2 is YYNGEE. The CDR3 has 14 residues. CDR3 in amino acids: CASSAGQGDYGYTF. CDR3 nucleotide sequence: TGTGCCAGCAGCGCCGGACAGGGTGACTATGGCTACACCTTC.

This clone was recorded once. The rearrangement links TRBV19 to TRBJ1-1; weak D call: TRBD1 (6 bases). The germline CDR1 and CDR2 sequences are LNHDA and SQIVND (reference sequence). V gave up 7 bases and J gave up 5 bases, with 14 bases separating them. The CDR3 runs to 13 residues. CDR3 bases: TGTGCCAGTATAGGACAGCGGAATACTGAAGCTTTCTTT. Amino acid sequence: CASIGQRNTEAFF.

V is TRBV23-1 and J is TRBJ2-3; D remains unclear. TRBV23-1 has ORF status, its function being uncertain. The CDR3 runs 14 residues. Trimming took 4 bases from V and 2 from J, leaving 10 bases between them. The CDR3 bases are TGCGCCAGCAGTCGCCCATCTACCACAGATACGCAGTATTTT. It translates to CASSRPSTTDTQYF.

The gene calls are TRBV6-1 and TRBJ1-6; no clear D gene. The CDR3 is made up of 15 amino acids. Germline lookup yields CDR1 MNHNS and CDR2 SASEGT. V lost 2 bases and J lost 7, with 12 bases in between. CDR3 loop: CASSERETGNSPLHF. CDR3 sequence (DNA): TGTGCCAGCAGTGAAAGAGAAACGGGGAATTCACCCCTCCACTTT.

The chain recombines TRBV6-5 with TRBJ2-7; a weak D match, TRBD1 (5 bases). CDR1 and CDR2 (germline): MNHEY, SVGAGI. The ends were cut back, 8 bases at V and 1 base at J, with 15 bases in the middle. CDR3 size: 14 residues. CDR3 region: CASGPSWTSYEQYF. CDR3 nucleotide sequence: TGTGCCAGCGGACCTTCCTGGACATCCTACGAGCAGTACTTC.

The chain couples TRBV6-1 to TRBJ2-3; TRBD2 aligns across 11 bases. V was pared by 3 bases and J by 2 bases, with 7 bases of the junction left unmatched. Germline V gives CDR1 MNHNS, CDR2 SASEGT. This CDR3 comprises 17 residues. CDR3 in DNA: TGTGCCAGCAGTGAGAATCTAGCGGGGGGCATCACAGATACGCAGTATTTT. Its translation is CASSENLAGGITDTQYF.

The table lists this clone with a few counts. This chain links TRBV2 with TRBJ1-2; perhaps TRBD1 as D (6 bases). The CDR3 is 14 amino acids. Germline-derived CDR1 and CDR2 are SNHLY and FYNNEI. V was trimmed by 8 bases and J by 0 bases, leaving 13 bases between them. This CDR3 is CASPGTLTNYGYTF. The CDR3 bases are TGTGCCAGCCCCGGGACACTCACTAACTATGGCTACACCTTC.

CDR3 region: CASSSASGSSTDTQYF. The CDR3 DNA follows: TGTGCCAGCAGTTCGGCTAGCGGGTCTAGCACAGATACGCAGTATTTT. This rearrangement joins TRBV27 to TRBJ2-3, with 8 bases lining up with TRBD2. Germline V gives CDR1 MNHEY, CDR2 SMNVEV (reference sequence). The CDR3 is 16 amino acids. V lost 4 bases to trimming and J lost 0 bases; unmatched junction nucleotides: 6.

V is TRBV6-1 and J is TRBJ1-2, with 7 bases fitting TRBD1. The junction had 9 bases not matched to a gene; V was cut back by 3 bases and J by 8 bases. The CDR3 runs 14 residues. Per the germline V gene, CDR1 is MNHNS and CDR2 is SASEGT. The CDR3 loop reads CASSEPGQFSGYTF. The CDR3, as DNA: TGTGCCAGCAGTGAGCCGGGACAGTTCTCAGGCTACACCTTC.